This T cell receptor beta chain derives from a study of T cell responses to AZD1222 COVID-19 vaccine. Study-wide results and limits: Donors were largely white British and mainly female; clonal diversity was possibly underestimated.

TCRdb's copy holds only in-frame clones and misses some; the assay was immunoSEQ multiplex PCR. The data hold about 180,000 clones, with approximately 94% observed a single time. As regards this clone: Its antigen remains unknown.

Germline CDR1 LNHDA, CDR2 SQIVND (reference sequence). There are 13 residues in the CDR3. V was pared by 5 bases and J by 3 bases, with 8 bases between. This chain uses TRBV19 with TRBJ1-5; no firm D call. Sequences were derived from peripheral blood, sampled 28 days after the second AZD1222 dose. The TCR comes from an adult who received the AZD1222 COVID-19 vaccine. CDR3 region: CASSPSPNQPQHF. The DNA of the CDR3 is TGTGCCAGTAGTCCCTCGCCCAATCAGCCCCAGCATTTT. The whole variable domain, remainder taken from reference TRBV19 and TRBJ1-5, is DGGITQSPKYLFRKEGQNVTLSCEQNLNHDAMYWYRQDPGQGLRLIYYSQIVNDFQKGDIAEGYSVSREKKESFPLTVTSAQKNPTAFYLCASSPSPNQPQHFGDGTRLSIL.